These 20 T cell receptor beta chains originate from one sample sequenced in a study of T-cell reconstitution after alpha-beta-depleted transplantation in children. Unique molecular identifiers tagged the TCRbeta library. MiXCR was run by TCRdb on the PCR reads, yielding one entry per CDR3 protein. Altogether roughly 420,000 distinct CDR3 sequences are present, roughly 17% being singletons, with the ten largest covering less than 30%. The source was PBMCs, mostly from graft donor cells, collected 360 days after TCRalphabeta/CD19-depleted stem cell transplant. The receptors originated from a boy under two years old who had a stem cell transplant for Wiskott-Aldrich syndrome, so the T cells may come from the graft donor.

This clonotype was observed a handful of times. The chain carries TRBV11-2 and TRBJ2-2; D possibly uses TRBD1 or TRBD2 (5 bases each). Germline V gene data show CDR1 as SGHAT and CDR2 as FQNNGV. This CDR3 contains 18 residues. Deletions cut 3 bases from V and 0 bases from J, with 17 bases between. In DNA, the CDR3 is TGTGCCAGCAGCTTCAGATCCGGGGCACCCTCGAACACCGGGGAGCTGTTTTTT. Its protein is CASSFRSGAPSNTGELFF.

This clonotype was observed a few times. The rearrangement uses TRBV20-1 and TRBJ2-7; weak D call: TRBD2 (5 bases). This CDR3 is built from 15 residues. Between the trimmed V and J ends, which lost 0 bases and 4 bases, there was a span of 16 bases. CDR1 is DFQATT, CDR2 SNEGSKA, per germline (reference sequence). The CDR3 coding sequence is TGCAGTGCTAGAGATATCTTCTCGGGGTTTTACGAGCAGTACTTC. Amino acids: CSARDIFSGFYEQYF.

This clonotype was seen ten or more times. The genes are TRBV5-1 and TRBJ2-2; TRBD2 is a possible D gene (6 bases). The CDR3 contains 15 residues. V was pared by 5 bases and J by 0 bases, with 11 bases between. CDR1 is SGHRS, CDR2 YFSETQ, per germline. The CDR3 bases are TGCGCCAGCAGGAAGACGGGAGCGAACACCGGGGAGCTGTTTTTT. It yields the protein CASRKTGANTGELFF.

This clonotype was seen only a few times. The chain has TRBV12-3 or TRBV12-4 and TRBJ2-5; maybe TRBD2 (5 bases). V lost 5 bases, J lost 6 bases, and 10 bases lay in between. This CDR3 is 12 amino acids long. CDR3 in amino acids: CASSLHGKTQYF. The CDR3 DNA reads as TGTGCCAGCAGTCTACACGGGAAGACCCAGTACTTC.

The chain has TRBV4-1 and TRBJ2-7; D might be TRBD1 (6 bases). The CDR3 totals 15 residues. V lost 5 bases and J 0 bases, leaving 14 bases between the germline ends. CDR1 and CDR2 (germline): MGHRA, YSYEKL. Here the CDR3 DNA reads TGCGCCAGCAGCGACCGGGACATAAACTCCTACGAGCAGTACTTC. Encoded protein: CASSDRDINSYEQYF.

In this sample, this clonotype turned up a few times. The DNA of the CDR3 is TGTGCCAGCAGTTTAACACCAGGGTTCGCCGGGGAGCTGTTTTTT. It is translated as CASSLTPGFAGELFF. The chain couples TRBV12-3 or TRBV12-4 to TRBJ2-2, with D perhaps TRBD1 (5 bases). There are 15 residues in the CDR3. The V and J ends lost 2 bases and 6 bases respectively, with 13 bases between them.

At least ten counts were recorded for this clonotype. Germline is not matched at one junction end, which may reflect a read error. V is TRBV5-1 and J is TRBJ2-2; possibly TRBD2 for D (6 bases). The CDR3 totals 15 residues. Germline V gene lookup returns CDR1 SGHRS and CDR2 YFSETQ. This CDR3 is CASSLVGGNTGELFF. In DNA form, the CDR3 reads TGTGCCAGCAGTTTGGTGGGAGGGAACACCGGGGAGCTGTTTTTT.

The chain couples TRBV20-1 to TRBJ1-5, with a weak D call TRBD1 (5 bases). CDR3 length equals 14 residues. The V end lost 1 base, the J end lost 9 bases, and 16 bases lay between the germline ends. Germline V gives CDR1 DFQATT, CDR2 SNEGSKA (reference sequence). CDR3 amino acids: CSARGWDYGWPQHF. In DNA form, the CDR3 reads TGCAGTGCTAGAGGGTGGGACTACGGATGGCCCCAGCATTTT.

This clonotype appeared a few times. V gene TRBV3-1 combines with J gene TRBJ2-5; D is possibly TRBD2 (6 bases). CDR1 is LGHDT and CDR2 is YNNKEL in the germline V gene (reference sequence). This CDR3 is built from 15 residues. V lost 1 base, J lost 3 bases, and 12 bases lay in between. CDR3 region: CASSQARPGEETQYF. The CDR3 nucleotides read TGTGCCAGCAGCCAAGCAAGACCGGGGGAAGAGACCCAGTACTTC.

The table lists this clonotype with many counts. V is TRBV20-1 and J is TRBJ2-7, with D maybe TRBD2 (5 bases). Germline CDR1 DFQATT, CDR2 SNEGSKA (reference sequence). V gave up 2 bases and J gave up 0 bases, with 23 bases separating them. The CDR3 spans 18 residues. This CDR3 is CSARPLRVFSPDSYEQYF. The DNA of the CDR3 is TGCAGTGCTAGACCTTTGAGGGTCTTCAGCCCCGACTCCTACGAGCAGTACTTC.

This chain links TRBV20-1 with TRBJ2-1; 8 bases agree with TRBD2. CDR1 is DFQATT and CDR2 is SNEGSKA in the germline V gene (reference sequence). Trimming cost V 5 bases and J 10 bases; bases outside gene matches: 10. CDR3 size: 13 residues. The CDR3 DNA reads as TGCAGTGCTCCTCGAGCGGGGGCACAAGAGCAGTTCTTC. Encoded protein: CSAPRAGAQEQFF.

This clonotype was counted between two and nine times. The V gene is TRBV29-1, the J gene TRBJ2-3; TRBD1 aligns across 9 bases. Trimming cost V 1 base and J 8 bases; bases outside gene matches: 4. The V gene's germline CDR1 is SQVTM and CDR2 ANQGSEA. CDR3 length: 13 residues. The CDR3, as DNA: TGCAGCGTTGAAGGGGACAGGGTGCTTACGCAGTATTTT. This gives the protein CSVEGDRVLTQYF.

The rearrangement joins TRBV6-1 to TRBJ2-7; D is perhaps TRBD1 (5 bases). CDR1 is MNHNS and CDR2 is SASEGT in the germline V gene. There are 15 residues in the CDR3. The germline V and J ends were trimmed by 5 bases and 0 bases, with 14 bases remaining between them. The DNA for the CDR3 is TGTGCCAGCAGTAAGACAGTCTCCAGCTCCTACGAGCAGTACTTC. Amino acid sequence: CASSKTVSSSYEQYF.

The chain recombines TRBV6-1 with TRBJ2-7, with TRBD1 matching over 9 bases. The CDR3 covers 16 residues. The junction had 8 bases not matched to a gene; V was cut back by 5 bases and J by 0 bases. Germline V lookup: CDR1 MNHNS, CDR2 SASEGT. The CDR3 DNA follows: TGTGCCAGCAGTCGCCTTCCGGACAGGGGCTCCTACGAGCAGTACTTC. Translation: CASSRLPDRGSYEQYF.

This clonotype appeared many times. The rearrangement uses TRBV7-6 and TRBJ1-5; 7 bases agree with TRBD1. The CDR3 length is 15 residues. V was clipped by 5 bases and J by 3 bases; unmatched bases: 7. CDR1 and CDR2 from the germline V gene are SGHVS and FNYEAQ. The CDR3 DNA reads as TGTGCCAGCAGCGAACTACAGGGGCCCAATCAGCCCCAGCATTTT. This sequence encodes CASSELQGPNQPQHF. Complete variable domain (other parts from reference TRBV7-6 and TRBJ1-5): GAGVSQSPRYKVTKRGQDVALRCDPISGHVSLYWYRQALGQGPEFLTYFNYEAQQDKSGLPNDRFSAERPEGSISTLTIQRTEQRDSAMYRCASSELQGPNQPQHFGDGTRLSIL.

V usage is TRBV6-5 and J usage is TRBJ2-7, with TRBD1 matching over 9 bases. The germline V gene encodes CDR1 MNHEY and CDR2 SVGAGI. The CDR3 totals 19 residues. After removal of 4 bases from V and 3 bases from J, the junction contained 19 bases not matched to a gene. Written as DNA, the CDR3 is TGTGCCAGCAGTTCAGACAGGGGGGGATCGCGTCCTCCCCTCTACGAGCAGTACTTC. It encodes CASSSDRGGSRPPLYEQYF.

This clonotype was detected once. This chain connects TRBV27 to TRBJ2-5; no clear D gene. The ends were cut back, 2 bases at V and 4 bases at J, with 8 bases in the middle. There are 13 residues in the CDR3. CDR1 and CDR2 (germline): MNHEY, SMNVEV (reference sequence). The CDR3 sequence is CASSLKWRETQYF. The CDR3 coding sequence is TGTGCCAGCAGTTTAAAATGGCGAGAGACCCAGTACTTC.

The table lists this clonotype with a few counts. The rearrangement joins TRBV7-8 to TRBJ2-5; TRBD2 matches 11 bases. This CDR3 comprises 16 residues. CDR1 and CDR2 from the germline V gene are SGHVS and FQNEAQ. Losses at the gene ends were 5 bases for V and 2 bases for J; bases not matched to a gene: 7. CDR3 amino acids: CASSPTRLAGQETQYF. The CDR3 DNA is TGTGCCAGCAGCCCGACCCGACTAGCGGGGCAAGAGACCCAGTACTTC.

This clonotype was observed at least ten times. V usage is TRBV6-2 or TRBV6-3 and J usage is TRBJ1-2, with D unresolved. Trimming cost V 0 bases and J 4 bases, with 12 bases left between them. Germline CDR1 and CDR2: MNHEY and SVGEGT. The CDR3 spans 15 residues. This CDR3 is CASSYSKLGSYGYTF. For the CDR3, the DNA is TGTGCCAGCAGTTACTCGAAGCTGGGCTCCTATGGCTACACCTTC.

The rearrangement joins TRBV5-1 to TRBJ1-2; 7 bases match TRBD1. Per germline, CDR1 SGHRS and CDR2 YFSETQ. Germline trimming cut 5 bases from V and 8 bases from J; bases unmatched to any gene: 9. The CDR3 has 13 amino acids. For the CDR3, the DNA is TGCGCCAGCAGTACCGCAGGGGGTAGCGGCTACACCTTC. The encoded protein is CASSTAGGSGYTF.